Listed below are T cell receptor beta chains from one sample, sequenced in a study of T-cell memory formation after mild COVID-19. Via MiXCR, TCRdb re-called the 5' RACE reads, giving one row per CDR3 protein. This sample has 100,000 to 150,000 distinct CDR3 sequences, with less than 6.5% found just once. The sequencing input was PBMCs or a T cell subset sorted from them (not recorded which). Receptors were obtained from an adult woman who had mild COVID-19 (a few samples of this study predate the infection). Cell type and time point are not known. CDR3s leave out the opening cysteine and the closing phenylalanine or tryptophan.

TRBV25-1 ASSEYSAGNYGYT
TRBV5-1 ASSYSLDNSPLH
TRBV27 ASSSGTGGPNYGYT
TRBV7-9 ASTQPAGLYNEQF
TRBV4-1 ASSHPGRNTEAF
TRBV7-2 ASSLGPPPGTEAF
TRBV4-2 ASSQATGGITEAF
TRBV7-9 ASSFRFSILGGTTDTQY
TRBV2 ASTNEAPRPTGELF
TRBV5-1 ASSAGTGSWEQY
TRBV7-9 ASSLEGNTGELF
TRBV5-1 ASSSEDRQY
TRBV7-8 ASSYLLAGVRETQY
TRBV11-1 ASSPRDRRSGELF
TRBV4-1 ASSQDRNSLNQNTEAF
TRBV5-5 ASSSEAGWKNIQY
TRBV7-2 ASSSNRAAYEQY
TRBV5-1 ASSLDPTNYEQY
TRBV4-2 ASSLTTPSSNQPQH
TRBV11-2 ASSLAGGQPQH
TRBV15 ATSRESTPEQY
TRBV24-1 ATSERTSVTDTQY
TRBV27 ASSLTGGRYYGYT
TRBV21-1 ASSRAPGETQY
TRBV20-1 SARDMRRNTEAF
TRBV20-1 SARQGQGAQGYT
TRBV30 AWSLDRAF
TRBV12-3/TRBV12-4 ASSSPGGLSDTQY
TRBV25-1 ASSQTGLNQPQH
TRBV6-2/TRBV6-3 ASSTGQLLAKNIQY
TRBV6-5 ASSDGTSVFYEQY
TRBV7-3 ASSQNAGTNEKLF
TRBV29-1 SVGLAGGRVEQY
TRBV15 ATRTGTGDTDTQY
TRBV14 ASSRVRPGGNTEAF
TRBV6-2/TRBV6-3 ASSQTWLRTDQPQH
TRBV6-1 ASNLGWSQPQH
TRBV7-9 ATQGQNTEAF
TRBV25-1 ASSDPAGGETQY
TRBV7-9 ASSFRLDGYT
TRBV12-3/TRBV12-4 ASSSWGKQY
TRBV7-8 ASSPREGAQPQH
TRBV7-8 ASSPRDSRNEKLF
TRBV2 ASSYGGLVY
TRBV6-5 ASSGRLAGGNEQF
TRBV18 ASSPADRDYEQY
TRBV12-3/TRBV12-4 ASSPGKGRTNEKLF
TRBV27 ASSLRAGLGQPQH
TRBV30 AWSPVDRGISPQH
TRBV30 AQQYGLDNSPLH
TRBV20-1 SARSSGRGINQPQH
TRBV6-5 ASSPISAGGLARTDTQY
TRBV6-2/TRBV6-3 ASSQTGFTGELF
TRBV7-2 ASSLAEGEVTQY
TRBV5-1 ASSLGDRGTVAF
TRBV28 ASSLPGTVNTEAF
TRBV7-9 AAGGQGLSDTQY
TRBV12-3/TRBV12-4 ASSLSGGTYEQY
TRBV18 ASSPLGLDYGYT